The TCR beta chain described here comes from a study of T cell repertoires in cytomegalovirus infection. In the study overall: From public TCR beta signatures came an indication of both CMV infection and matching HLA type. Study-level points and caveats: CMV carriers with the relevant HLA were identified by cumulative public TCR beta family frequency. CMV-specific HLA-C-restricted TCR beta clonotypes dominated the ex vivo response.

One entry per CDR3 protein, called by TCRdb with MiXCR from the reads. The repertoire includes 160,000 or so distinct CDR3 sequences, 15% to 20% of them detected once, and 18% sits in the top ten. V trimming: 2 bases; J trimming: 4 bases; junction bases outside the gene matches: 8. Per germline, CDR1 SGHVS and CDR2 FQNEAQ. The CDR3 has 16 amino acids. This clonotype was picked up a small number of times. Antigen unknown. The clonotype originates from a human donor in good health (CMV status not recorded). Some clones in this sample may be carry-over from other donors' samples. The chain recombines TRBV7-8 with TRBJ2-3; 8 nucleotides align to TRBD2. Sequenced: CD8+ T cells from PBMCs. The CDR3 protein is CASSLLGGTRPDTQYF. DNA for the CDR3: TGTGCCAGCAGCTTACTCGGCGGGACTAGACCAGATACGCAGTATTTT.